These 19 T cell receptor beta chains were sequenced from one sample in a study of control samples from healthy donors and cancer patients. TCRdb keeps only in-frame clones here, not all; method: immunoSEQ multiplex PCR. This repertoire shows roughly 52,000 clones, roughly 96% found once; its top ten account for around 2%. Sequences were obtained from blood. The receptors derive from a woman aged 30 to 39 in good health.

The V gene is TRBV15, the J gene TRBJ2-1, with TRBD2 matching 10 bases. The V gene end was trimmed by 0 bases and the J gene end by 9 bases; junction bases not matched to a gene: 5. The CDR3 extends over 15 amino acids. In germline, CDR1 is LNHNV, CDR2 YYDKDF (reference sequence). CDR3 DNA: TGTGCCACCAGCAGAGATAGGCTAGCGGGAGCTGAGCAGTTCTTC. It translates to CATSRDRLAGAEQFF.

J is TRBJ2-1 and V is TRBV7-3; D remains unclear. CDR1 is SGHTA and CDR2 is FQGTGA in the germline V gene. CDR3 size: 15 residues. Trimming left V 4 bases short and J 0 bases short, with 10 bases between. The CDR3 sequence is CASSSGSRSYNEQFF. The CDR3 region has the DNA TGTGCCAGCAGCTCCGGCTCCCGCTCCTACAATGAGCAGTTCTTC.

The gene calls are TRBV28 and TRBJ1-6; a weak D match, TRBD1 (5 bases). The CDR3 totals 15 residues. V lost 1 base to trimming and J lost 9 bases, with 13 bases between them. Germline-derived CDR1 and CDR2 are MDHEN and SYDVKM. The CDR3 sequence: CASSLSGTGGSPLHF. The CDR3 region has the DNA TGTGCCAGCAGTTTATCCGGGACGGGCGGTTCACCCCTCCACTTT.

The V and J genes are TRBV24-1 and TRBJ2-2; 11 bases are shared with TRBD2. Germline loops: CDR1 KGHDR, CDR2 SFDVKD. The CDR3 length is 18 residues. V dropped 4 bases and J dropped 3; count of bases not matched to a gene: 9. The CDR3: CATSDRPSGRRDTGELFF. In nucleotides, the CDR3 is TGTGCCACCAGTGACAGACCTAGCGGGAGGAGGGACACCGGGGAGCTGTTTTTT.

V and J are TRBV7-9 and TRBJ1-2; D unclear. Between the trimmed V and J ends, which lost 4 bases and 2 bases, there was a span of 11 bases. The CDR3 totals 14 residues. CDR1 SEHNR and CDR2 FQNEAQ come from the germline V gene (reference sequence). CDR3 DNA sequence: TGTGCCAGCAGCTCGGGAGTGGGCAACTATGGCTACACCTTC. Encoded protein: CASSSGVGNYGYTF.

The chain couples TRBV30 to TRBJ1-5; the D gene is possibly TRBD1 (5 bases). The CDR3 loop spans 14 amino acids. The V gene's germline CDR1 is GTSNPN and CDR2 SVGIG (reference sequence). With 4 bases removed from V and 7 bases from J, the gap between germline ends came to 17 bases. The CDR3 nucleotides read TGTGCCTGGACCCAACCGGGGGGGACGCAGCCCCAGCATTTT. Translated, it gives CAWTQPGGTQPQHF.

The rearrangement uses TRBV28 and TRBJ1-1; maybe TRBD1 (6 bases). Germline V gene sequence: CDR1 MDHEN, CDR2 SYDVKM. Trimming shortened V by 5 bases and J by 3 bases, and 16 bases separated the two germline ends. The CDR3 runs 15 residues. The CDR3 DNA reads TGTGCCAGCAGTCTCCCGGGGGAGGGGGACACTGAAGCTTTCTTT. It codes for CASSLPGEGDTEAFF.

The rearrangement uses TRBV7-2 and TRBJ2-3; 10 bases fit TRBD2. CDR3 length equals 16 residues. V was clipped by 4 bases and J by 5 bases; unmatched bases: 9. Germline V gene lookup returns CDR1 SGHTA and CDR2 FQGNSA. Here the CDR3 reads CASSSGTSGMRDTQYF. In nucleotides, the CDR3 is TGTGCCAGCAGCTCCGGCACTAGCGGGATGAGAGATACGCAGTATTTT. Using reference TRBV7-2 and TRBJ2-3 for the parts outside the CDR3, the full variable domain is GAGVSQSPSNKVTEKGKDVELRCDPISGHTALYWYRQSLGQGLEFLIYFQGNSAPDKSGLPSDRFSAERTGGSVSTLTIQRTQQEDSAVYLCASSSGTSGMRDTQYFGPGTRLTVL.

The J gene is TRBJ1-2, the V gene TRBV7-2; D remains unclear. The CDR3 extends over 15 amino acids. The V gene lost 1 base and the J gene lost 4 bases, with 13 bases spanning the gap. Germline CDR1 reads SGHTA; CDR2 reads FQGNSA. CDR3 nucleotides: TGTGCCAGCAGCTTAGGATTTGACGGACGCTATGGCTACACCTTC. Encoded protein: CASSLGFDGRYGYTF.

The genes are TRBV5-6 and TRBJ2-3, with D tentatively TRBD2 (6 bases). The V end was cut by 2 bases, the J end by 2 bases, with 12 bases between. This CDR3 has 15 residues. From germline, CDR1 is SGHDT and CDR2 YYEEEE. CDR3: CASSLIRDSTDTQYF. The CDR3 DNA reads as TGTGCCAGCAGCTTAATCCGGGACTCCACAGATACGCAGTATTTT.

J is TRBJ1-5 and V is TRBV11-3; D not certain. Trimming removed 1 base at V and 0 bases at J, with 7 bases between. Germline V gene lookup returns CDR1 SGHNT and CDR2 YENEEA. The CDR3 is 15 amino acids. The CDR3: CASSLGQYSNQPQHF. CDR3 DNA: TGTGCCAGCAGCTTAGGGCAGTATAGCAATCAGCCCCAGCATTTT.

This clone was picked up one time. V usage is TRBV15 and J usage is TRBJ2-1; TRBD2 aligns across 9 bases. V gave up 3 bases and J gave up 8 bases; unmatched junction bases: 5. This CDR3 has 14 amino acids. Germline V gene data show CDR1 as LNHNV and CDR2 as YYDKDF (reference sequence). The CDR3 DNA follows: TGTGCCACCAGCAGGCGGGGGGGAGGGGATGAGCAGTTCTTC. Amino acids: CATSRRGGGDEQFF.

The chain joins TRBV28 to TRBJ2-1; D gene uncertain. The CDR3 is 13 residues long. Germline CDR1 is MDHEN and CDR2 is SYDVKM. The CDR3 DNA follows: TGTGCTGCAGCTCCTAGCTCCTACAATGAGCAGTTCTTC. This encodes CAAAPSSYNEQFF.

The CDR3 sequence: CASSPTTYNEQFF. The CDR3 DNA is TGTGCCAGCAGCCCAACCACCTACAATGAGCAGTTCTTC. The chain is built from TRBV7-9 and TRBJ2-1; D remains unclear. The CDR3 loop spans 13 amino acids. V lost 5 bases and J lost 2, with 7 bases in between. CDR1 and CDR2 (germline): SEHNR, FQNEAQ (reference sequence).

Here the CDR3 DNA reads TGTGCCACCAGTGATGGGCCAGGGGCCCACAATGAGCAGTTCTTC. Encoded protein: CATSDGPGAHNEQFF. The chain uses TRBV24-1 and TRBJ2-1; D might be TRBD1 (6 bases). Deletions cut 3 bases from V and 5 bases from J, with 13 bases between. The CDR3 is 15 residues long. Germline V CDR1 and CDR2: KGHDR, SFDVKD.

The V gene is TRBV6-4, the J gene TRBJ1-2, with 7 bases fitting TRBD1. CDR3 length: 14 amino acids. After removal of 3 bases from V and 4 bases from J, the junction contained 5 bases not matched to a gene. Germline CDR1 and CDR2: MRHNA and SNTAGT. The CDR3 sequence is CASSETGSGYGYTF. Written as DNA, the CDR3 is TGTGCCAGCAGTGAGACAGGGAGCGGCTATGGCTACACCTTC.

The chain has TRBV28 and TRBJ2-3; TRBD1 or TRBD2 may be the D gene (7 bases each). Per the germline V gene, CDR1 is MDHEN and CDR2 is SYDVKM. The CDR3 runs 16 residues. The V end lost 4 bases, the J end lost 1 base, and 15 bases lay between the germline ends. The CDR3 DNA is TGTGCCAGCAGTTGGGGGGCAGGGGGGGGCACAGATACGCAGTATTTT. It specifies CASSWGAGGGTDTQYF.

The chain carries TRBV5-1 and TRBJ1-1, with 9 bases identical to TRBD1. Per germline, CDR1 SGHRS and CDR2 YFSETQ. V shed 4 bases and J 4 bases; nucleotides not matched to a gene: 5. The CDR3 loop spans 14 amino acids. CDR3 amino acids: CASSRDRDRTEAFF. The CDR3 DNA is TGCGCCAGCAGCCGGGACAGGGATCGCACTGAAGCTTTCTTT.

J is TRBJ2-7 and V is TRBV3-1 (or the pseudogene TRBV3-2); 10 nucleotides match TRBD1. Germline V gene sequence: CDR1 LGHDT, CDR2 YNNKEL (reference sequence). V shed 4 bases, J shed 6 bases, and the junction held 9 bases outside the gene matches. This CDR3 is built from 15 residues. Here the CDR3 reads CASSRAGTGEGEQYF. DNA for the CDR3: TGTGCCAGCAGCCGAGCCGGGACAGGGGAGGGCGAGCAGTACTTC.